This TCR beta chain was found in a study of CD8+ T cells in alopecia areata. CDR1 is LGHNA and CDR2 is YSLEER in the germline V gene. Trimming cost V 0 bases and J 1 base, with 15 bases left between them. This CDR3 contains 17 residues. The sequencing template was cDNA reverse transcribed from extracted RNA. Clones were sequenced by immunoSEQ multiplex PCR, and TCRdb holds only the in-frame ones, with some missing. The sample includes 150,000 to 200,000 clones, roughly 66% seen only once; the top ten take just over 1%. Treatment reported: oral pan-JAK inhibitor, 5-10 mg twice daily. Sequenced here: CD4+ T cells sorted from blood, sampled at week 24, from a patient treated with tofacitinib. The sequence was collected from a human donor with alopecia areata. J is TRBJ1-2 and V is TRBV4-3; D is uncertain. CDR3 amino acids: CASSQDRIGSVNYGYTF. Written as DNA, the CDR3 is TGCGCCAGCAGCCAAGATAGAATAGGGTCTGTTAACTATGGCTACACCTTC.